This T cell receptor beta chain appears in the sequencing data of a study of blood T cell repertoires in COVID-19. At the level of the study: There were acute and convalescent COVID-19 samples, and they came from the United States, Italy and Spain.

The V gene end was trimmed by 0 bases and the J gene end by 9 bases; junction bases not matched to a gene: 4. The germline V gene has CDR1 SGHRS and CDR2 YFSETQ. The CDR3 totals 15 residues. The method was immunoSEQ multiplex PCR; TCRdb's version includes in-frame clones alone and lacks a portion of them. Found here are 100,000 or so clones, roughly 80% of them singletons; the top ten hold about 16%. The chain couples TRBV5-1 to TRBJ2-1; 12 positions match TRBD2. The sequencing sample was made of peripheral blood. The TCR comes from an elderly woman with acute or convalescent COVID-19. In DNA form, the CDR3 reads TGCGCCAGCAGCTTGGGACTAGCGGGAGTGGGTGAGCAGTTCTTC. This codes for CASSLGLAGVGEQFF.